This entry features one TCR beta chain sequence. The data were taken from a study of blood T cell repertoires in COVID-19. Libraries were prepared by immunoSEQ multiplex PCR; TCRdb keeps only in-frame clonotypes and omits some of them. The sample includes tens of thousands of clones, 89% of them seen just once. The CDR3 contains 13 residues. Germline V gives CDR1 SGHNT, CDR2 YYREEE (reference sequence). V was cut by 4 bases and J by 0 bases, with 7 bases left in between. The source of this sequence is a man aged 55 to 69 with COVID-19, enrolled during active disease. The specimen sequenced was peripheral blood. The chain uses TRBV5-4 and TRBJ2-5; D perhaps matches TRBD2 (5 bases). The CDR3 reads CASSRSDQETQYF. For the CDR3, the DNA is TGTGCCAGCAGCCGTAGCGACCAAGAGACCCAGTACTTC. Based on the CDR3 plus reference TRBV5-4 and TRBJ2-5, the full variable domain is ETGVTQSPTHLIKTRGQQVTLRCSSQSGHNTVSWYQQALGQGPQFIFQYYREEENGRGNFPPRFSGLQFPNYSSELNVNALELDDSALYLCASSRSDQETQYFGPGTRLLVL.